This T cell receptor beta chain was profiled in a study of cytomegalovirus exposure and HLA in healthy donors. Study-level points and caveats: In a later analysis, parvovirus B19, influenza, CMV and Epstein-Barr virus appeared linked to several top co-occurrence clusters. Likely technical artifact: a cluster of highly shared sequence variants. Fewer N-insertions than the approximately 680-donor mean were reportedly shown by an Asian-associated ancestry cluster in a later analysis. The study put some 150 TCR beta chains on its list as cytomegalovirus-associated.

The trim removed 1 base at V and 0 bases at J, leaving 5 bases unmatched. The CDR3 runs 16 residues. Germline CDR1 and CDR2: LGHNA and YSLEER. PCR was performed using 60 Vbeta and 13 Jbeta primers. The data were produced by immunoSEQ multiplex PCR, yet TCRdb's version contains in-frame clones alone and is incomplete. This sample has about 160,000 clones; under 75% occur once, and the top ten carry 7.1%. A few counts support this clone. Its specificity is unknown. The sequenced material came from PBMCs. This chain uses TRBV4-3 with TRBJ1-2; 7 nucleotides align to TRBD1. This sequence was found in a man aged 40-55 years in good health and CMV-seropositive. DNA of the CDR3: TGCGCCAGCAGCCAAGGGACAGGCCAAGCTAACTATGGCTACACCTTC. Translated, it gives CASSQGTGQANYGYTF.